This T cell receptor (beta chain) was captured by sequencing in a study of shared clonotypes between healthy human individuals. Study-wide results and caveats: Non-shared clonotypes had lower generation probabilities than those shared by all four donors.

Libraries were prepared by immunoSEQ multiplex PCR; TCRdb keeps only in-frame clonotypes and omits some of them. The repertoire holds approximately 720,000 clones, with roughly 70% as singletons. Looked up from germline, CDR1 is SGHNT and CDR2 is YYREEE (reference sequence). V was pared by 4 bases and J by 6 bases, with 20 bases between. This CDR3 comprises 16 residues. In this sample, this clone turned up a few times. The antigen is not known. The sequenced sample was memory CD4+ T cells sorted from blood. Stated subset: CD45RA-negative fraction. The chain uses TRBV5-4 and TRBJ2-1, with D maybe TRBD2 (5 bases). The sequence was obtained from a woman aged 25 to 39 in good health. The CDR3 nucleotides are TGTGCCAGCAGCGGTACCCGGCCGTCTAGCCCCAATGAGCAGTTCTTC. Protein sequence: CASSGTRPSSPNEQFF.